This T cell receptor beta chain was obtained from a study of cytomegalovirus exposure and HLA in healthy donors. The PCR had 60 Vbeta and 13 Jbeta primers. This table comes from immunoSEQ multiplex PCR, and its TCRdb copy is limited to in-frame clones, with some not included. The data contain around 200,000 clones, around four fifths of them singletons. The receptor was isolated from a woman in her sixties in good health and CMV-seropositive. Sequencing was done on a sample of PBMCs.

CDR3 loop: CATSRDGDRGETQYF. The CDR3 region has the DNA TGTGCCACCAGCAGAGATGGGGACAGGGGGGAGACCCAGTACTTC. V and J are TRBV15 and TRBJ2-5, with 11 bases fitting TRBD1. Looked up from germline, CDR1 is LNHNV and CDR2 is YYDKDF (reference sequence). The J segment lost 5 bases and the V segment lost 0 bases, leaving 2 bases of the junction unmatched. CDR3 length: 15 amino acids.